The T cell receptor beta chain described here comes from a study of blood T cell repertoires in COVID-19 (dated by TCRdb to 2018 to 2020). For the study in its entirety: Samples from collaborators originated in the United States, Italy and Spain and spanned both the acute and convalescent phases of COVID-19. The material from the prospective study consisted of cDNA or gDNA derived from T cells, B-cell-depleted T cells, or PBMCs. Deeply sampled blood TCRbeta repertoires from subjects exposed to, actively infected with, or recovered from COVID-19 were included in the dataset. A freely available public database, intended as a resource for researchers studying the immune response to SARS-CoV-2, is where the repertoires were released. The samples were drawn from the first 160 participants of the ongoing ImmuneRACE study and from about 1,200 subjects provided by 6 global collaborators. Sample metadata almost always included a de-identified subject ID, COVID-19 status, age in years and sex. Where available, HLA class I and class II types were obtained from metadata supplied by the sample provider rather than from assay-based typing.

Whole blood was collected in K2EDTA tubes by collaborating institutions according to the institutions' own protocols. For TCRbeta analysis, collaborators shipped samples as frozen whole blood, isolated PBMCs, or DNA extracted from either of those sample types. Inclusive of the bounding cysteine and phenylalanine, the CDR3 is 14 residues long. Of the read, only the CDR3 DNA is kept; its 42 bases are in frame from base 1. The germline V gene (reference sequence) specifies WNHNN as CDR1 and SYGVQD as CDR2. At the junction V is shortened by 3 bases and J by 4 bases; bases outside the gene matches: 6. Remarks on this clone: Its cognate antigen has yet to be identified. Base qualities are not at hand, and no much larger clone is one base apart.

Overall results and qualifications from the work: How much clinical and demographic metadata was included differed by source and by participant, and the metadata was provided uncurated.

TCRbeta CDR3 regions were amplified from genomic DNA by means of the immunoSEQ Assay, a bias-controlled multiplex PCR. For the original study's pipeline: The number of nucleated cells in each sample was estimated by amplification of reference gene primers within the assay. To quantify the absolute abundance of each unique TCRbeta CDR3 rearrangement, sequence reads were collapsed and filtered. For each sample, productive Simpson clonality was calculated by taking the square root of Simpson's diversity index across productive rearrangements. Drawn from immuneACCESS, this table holds only the in-frame rearrangements with V and J called that TCRdb kept. Clones are partly lost; checked studies trace under half to an unresolved V gene and leave the rest unexplained. The V and J calls and the clone size are those of that table, but D and trimming were determined from the DNA. The table for this sample lists more than 95,000 clones; approximately 89% of them were counted only once. The leading ten clones occupy 17% of the sample.

The chain links TRBV10-1 with TRBJ2-7, with 7 central nucleotides matching TRBD2. The source is a woman over 75 in a cohort sampled during active COVID-19. Material for sequencing was peripheral blood. Read as DNA, the sequence is TGCGCCAGCAGTGATGGCGGGAGCCGTTACGAGCAGTACTTC. The resulting protein is CASSDGGSRYEQYF.